Below are 27 T cell receptor beta chains sequenced from a single sample in a study of CD8+ T cells in alopecia areata. cDNA prepared by RNA extraction and subsequent reverse transcription served as the template for sequencing. Profiled with immunoSEQ multiplex PCR; TCRdb holds only in-frame clones, not every one. The repertoire holds 98,000 or so clones, with approximately 59% as singletons. Input material: CD8+ T cells sorted from blood. The receptors were sampled from a human donor in good health.

V and J are TRBV6-6 and TRBJ2-5; a weak D match, TRBD1 (6 bases). Germline V gene sequence: CDR1 MNHNY, CDR2 SVGAGI (reference sequence). The CDR3 has 13 amino acids. The V end lost 6 bases, the J end lost 6 bases, and 14 bases lay between the germline ends. The CDR3 sequence is CASSLRGLQTQYF. The CDR3 DNA reads as TGTGCCAGCAGCCTCAGGGGCTTGCAGACCCAGTACTTC.

The chain joins TRBV19 to TRBJ1-5; possibly TRBD1 for D (5 bases). CDR1 and CDR2 from the germline V gene are LNHDA and SQIVND (reference sequence). This CDR3 contains 12 residues. V was trimmed by 2 bases and J by 7 bases, leaving 6 bases between them. In nucleotides, the CDR3 is TGTGCCAGTAGTATATGGGGGCAGCCCCAGCATTTT. Its protein is CASSIWGQPQHF.

The chain's CDR3 is CASRLSGGLTEAFF. DNA of the CDR3: TGTGCCAGCAGGCTTTCAGGGGGCCTCACTGAAGCTTTCTTT. The chain couples TRBV27 to TRBJ1-1; TRBD1 matches at 8 bases. V was clipped by 6 bases and J by 4 bases; unmatched bases: 7. This CDR3 is 14 amino acids long. The V gene's germline CDR1 is MNHEY and CDR2 SMNVEV (reference sequence).

In DNA form, the CDR3 reads TGCAGCGTTGACGCCATGAACACTGAAGCTTTCTTT. Its protein product is CSVDAMNTEAFF. V and J are TRBV29-1 and TRBJ1-1; D ambiguous. The CDR3 runs to 12 residues. Trimming took off 3 bases at V and 0 bases at J, with 5 bases between the two ends. Germline-derived CDR1 and CDR2 are SQVTM and ANQGSEA.

The gene calls are TRBV6-6 and TRBJ1-1, with a possible D match to TRBD1 (6 bases). CDR1 MNHNY and CDR2 SVGAGI come from the germline V gene (reference sequence). The length of the CDR3 is 14 residues. The V gene lost 6 bases and the J gene lost 3 bases, with 14 bases spanning the gap. The CDR3 spells CASSPQGSDTEAFF. CDR3 nucleotide sequence: TGTGCCAGCAGCCCACAGGGATCTGACACTGAAGCTTTCTTT.

This clone was observed once. This rearrangement joins TRBV5-1 to TRBJ2-5, with D possibly TRBD2 on 6 matching bases. Germline values: CDR1 SGHRS, CDR2 YFSETQ. V lost 0 bases to trimming and J lost 1 base, with 7 bases between them. The CDR3 totals 14 residues. CDR3 protein: CASSLGGGQETQYF. CDR3 sequence (DNA): TGCGCCAGCAGCTTGGGGGGAGGCCAAGAGACCCAGTACTTC.

V is TRBV5-1 and J is TRBJ2-5; 11 positions agree with TRBD2. Trimming cost V 1 base and J 0 bases; bases outside gene matches: 2. Germline V gene lookup returns CDR1 SGHRS and CDR2 YFSETQ. The CDR3 runs to 16 residues. The CDR3 sequence: CASSLTSGGYQETQYF. DNA of the CDR3: TGCGCCAGCAGCTTGACTAGCGGGGGATACCAAGAGACCCAGTACTTC.

This clone has a handful of counts. V and J are TRBV5-6 and TRBJ1-3, with TRBD1 matching 9 bases. The length of the CDR3 is 18 residues. Germline assignment: CDR1 SGHDT and CDR2 YYEEEE. V lost 0 bases and J lost 1; bases outside the gene matches: 8. CDR3 in amino acids: CASSLEDFGQGSGNTIYF. DNA for the CDR3: TGTGCCAGCAGCTTGGAAGATTTTGGACAGGGGTCTGGAAACACCATATATTTT. The full variable domain, with the rest looked up from reference TRBV5-6 and TRBJ1-3, is DAGVTQSPTHLIKTRGQQVTLRCSPKSGHDTVSWYQQALGQGPQFIFQYYEEEERQRGNFPDRFSGHQFPNYSSELNVNALLLGDSALYLCASSLEDFGQGSGNTIYFGEGSWLTVV.

V gene TRBV29-1 combines with J gene TRBJ2-1; no clear D gene. V lost 2 bases to trimming and J lost 8 bases, with 7 bases between them. Germline values: CDR1 SQVTM, CDR2 ANQGSEA. The CDR3 is 11 amino acids. Here the CDR3 reads CSVERMDEQFF. For the CDR3, the DNA is TGCAGCGTTGAAAGGATGGATGAGCAGTTCTTC.

The rearrangement joins TRBV4-3 to TRBJ2-3; perhaps D is TRBD1 or TRBD2 (6 bases each). Trimming took off 5 bases at V and 0 bases at J, with 15 bases between the two ends. CDR1 and CDR2 from the germline V gene are LGHNA and YSLEER. This CDR3 is built from 16 residues. CDR3 nucleotide sequence: TGCGCCAGCAGCGCCTGGGGGGCGGCTAGCACAGATACGCAGTATTTT. Amino acid sequence: CASSAWGAASTDTQYF.

This chain links TRBV4-3 with TRBJ2-1; the match to TRBD1 covers 10 bases. This CDR3 is built from 16 residues. V trimming: 5 bases; J trimming: 7 bases; junction bases outside the gene matches: 11. Germline V gene sequence: CDR1 LGHNA, CDR2 YSLEER. CDR3 sequence (DNA): TGCGCCAGCAGCTCTCGACCGGGACAGGGGTTGAATGAGCAGTTCTTC. Translation gives CASSSRPGQGLNEQFF.

The V call is TRBV13, the J call TRBJ2-7; TRBD1 matches at 10 bases. The CDR3 is 15 amino acids. The germline CDR1 and CDR2 sequences are PRHDT and FYEKMQ (reference sequence). The junction had 11 bases not matched to a gene; V was cut back by 5 bases and J by 7 bases. The CDR3 DNA sequence: TGTGCCAGCAGCGAAGGGACAGGGGCCTCCTGGGAGCAGTACTTC. Its translation is CASSEGTGASWEQYF.

The chain is built from TRBV11-2 and TRBJ2-3; D may correspond to TRBD1 or TRBD2 (6 bases each). The CDR3 contains 16 residues. In germline, CDR1 is SGHAT, CDR2 FQNNGV. Trimming cost V 5 bases and J 2 bases, with 17 bases left between them. The CDR3, as DNA: TGTGCCAGCAGCCAAGATCCTCCGGGGGCCACAGATACGCAGTATTTT. As protein: CASSQDPPGATDTQYF.

In this sample, this clone turned up a few times. This chain connects TRBV4-2 to TRBJ2-5; unclear D gene. This CDR3 is built from 12 residues. The germline CDR1 and CDR2 sequences are LGHNA and YNFKEQ. Between the trimmed V and J ends, which lost 0 bases and 4 bases, there was a span of 3 bases. In DNA, the CDR3 is TGTGCCAGCAGCCAAGATACAGAGACCCAGTACTTC. It specifies CASSQDTETQYF.

This clone was counted only a few times. The chain uses TRBV6-1 and TRBJ2-4; a weak D match, TRBD1 (6 bases). V lost 0 bases and J lost 8, with 14 bases in between. Germline CDR1 is MNHNS and CDR2 is SASEGT. This CDR3 has 15 residues. CDR3 coding DNA: TGTGCCAGCAGTGAAGCGAGGGGGTATTGGGACATTCAGTACTTC. Protein product: CASSEARGYWDIQYF.

The chain has TRBV4-2 and TRBJ1-6; TRBD1 matches 9 bases. Germline trimming cut 1 base from V and 10 bases from J; bases unmatched to any gene: 8. Germline V gives CDR1 LGHNA, CDR2 YNFKEQ. This CDR3 region has 16 residues. CDR3 nucleotide sequence: TGTGCCAGCAGCCAAGGAGGACAGGGGAGCTTGTCACCCCTCCACTTT. This codes for CASSQGGQGSLSPLHF.

This clone has only a few counts. J is TRBJ1-5 and V is TRBV19; TRBD1 might be the D (5 bases). The CDR3 spans 17 residues. V lost 5 bases, J lost 2 bases, and 19 bases lay in between. CDR1 LNHDA and CDR2 SQIVND come from the germline V gene (reference sequence). The CDR3 sequence: CASSLFMWGMGNQPQHF. DNA of the CDR3: TGTGCCAGTAGTCTATTCATGTGGGGGATGGGCAATCAGCCCCAGCATTTT.

The chain joins TRBV7-9 to TRBJ2-5, with TRBD2 matching over 12 bases. The trim removed 3 bases at V and 2 bases at J, leaving 4 bases unmatched. The germline gives CDR1 SEHNR, CDR2 FQNEAQ (reference sequence). The CDR3 has 16 amino acids. DNA of the CDR3: TGTGCCAGCAGCTTCCACACTAGCGGGGGGCAAGAGACCCAGTACTTC. It yields the protein CASSFHTSGGQETQYF.

The rearrangement links TRBV28 to TRBJ1-4, with 7 bases aligning to TRBD1. The V gene's germline CDR1 is MDHEN and CDR2 SYDVKM. J gave up 8 bases and V 6 bases, and 12 bases lay outside the gene matches. The CDR3 covers 15 residues. DNA of the CDR3: TGTGCCAGCAGCCCCCAGGACAGGTCAGGGGAAAAACTGTTTTTT. This codes for CASSPQDRSGEKLFF.

The rearrangement joins TRBV15 to TRBJ1-6; D is undetermined. From germline, CDR1 is LNHNV and CDR2 YYDKDF (reference sequence). This CDR3 has 13 residues. Deletions cut 5 bases from V and 9 bases from J, with 11 bases between. The CDR3 nucleotides read TGTGCCACCAGCCCTGAGGAAAGTTCACCCCTCCACTTT. It specifies CATSPEESSPLHF.

This clone was detected a few times. This chain uses TRBV29-1 with TRBJ2-1; a weak D match, TRBD2 (5 bases). Trimming removed 2 bases from V and 0 bases from J, with 14 bases in between. This CDR3 contains 16 residues. Per germline, CDR1 SQVTM and CDR2 ANQGSEA. The CDR3 DNA reads as TGCAGCGTTGAACTAGCCCCGATTAGCTCCTACAATGAGCAGTTCTTC. Protein sequence: CSVELAPISSYNEQFF.

This rearrangement joins TRBV28 to TRBJ2-5; D is unresolved. In germline, CDR1 is MDHEN, CDR2 SYDVKM. With 0 bases removed from V and 5 bases from J, the gap between germline ends came to 13 bases. The CDR3 extends over 15 amino acids. As DNA, the CDR3 is TGTGCCAGCAGTTTATGGAAGGATCCCTGGGAGACCCAGTACTTC. Protein sequence: CASSLWKDPWETQYF. Using reference TRBV28 and TRBJ2-5 for the parts outside the CDR3, the full variable domain is DVKVTQSSRYLVKRTGEKVFLECVQDMDHENMFWYRQDPGLGLRLIYFSYDVKMKEKGDIPEGYSVSREKKERFSLILESASTNQTSMYLCASSLWKDPWETQYFGPGTRLLVL.

The chain is built from TRBV29-1 and TRBJ2-7; D tentatively reads TRBD1 or TRBD2 (6 bases each). Germline V gene sequence: CDR1 SQVTM, CDR2 ANQGSEA. With 4 bases removed from V and 7 bases from J, the gap between germline ends came to 17 bases. This CDR3 is 13 amino acids long. Here the CDR3 reads CSVGSLRGLEQYF. In nucleotides, the CDR3 is TGCAGCGTTGGATCCCTCCGGGGGCTGGAGCAGTACTTC.

This clone has only a few counts. This sequence joins TRBV28 and TRBJ2-1; D unclear. The germline CDR1 and CDR2 sequences are MDHEN and SYDVKM. Trimming pared 2 bases from V and 9 bases from J, leaving 2 bases between. This CDR3 is built from 10 residues. The CDR3: CASSLGEQFF. CDR3 DNA: TGTGCCAGCAGTTTAGGTGAGCAGTTCTTC.

In this sample, this clone turned up once. Other nucleotide sequences from this sample produce the same CDR3. CDR3 sequence: CASSLGTGGYEQYF. CDR3 nucleotides: TGTGCCAGCAGCTTGGGGACAGGGGGTTACGAGCAGTACTTC. The chain joins TRBV5-6 to TRBJ2-7; 10 nucleotides agree with TRBD1. V lost 0 bases to trimming and J lost 4 bases; unmatched junction nucleotides: 1. The CDR3 has 14 amino acids. Germline V gene sequence: CDR1 SGHDT, CDR2 YYEEEE.

V and J are TRBV2 and TRBJ1-2; 9 nucleotides agree with TRBD1. Germline trimming cut 8 bases from V and 3 bases from J; bases unmatched to any gene: 10. The CDR3 runs 15 residues. The V gene's germline CDR1 is SNHLY and CDR2 FYNNEI. The CDR3: CASQSPTGGDYGYTF. CDR3 DNA sequence: TGTGCCAGCCAAAGTCCAACAGGGGGCGACTATGGCTACACCTTC.

Only a few counts were recorded for this clone. The V and J genes are TRBV6-1 and TRBJ1-2; possible D gene TRBD1, 6 bases. The CDR3 has 15 amino acids. CDR1 and CDR2 from the germline V gene are MNHNS and SASEGT. The V gene lost 0 bases and the J gene lost 3 bases, with 11 bases spanning the gap. The CDR3 here is CASSEATGVDYGYTF. The CDR3 nucleotides are TGTGCCAGCAGTGAAGCGACAGGTGTGGACTATGGCTACACCTTC.